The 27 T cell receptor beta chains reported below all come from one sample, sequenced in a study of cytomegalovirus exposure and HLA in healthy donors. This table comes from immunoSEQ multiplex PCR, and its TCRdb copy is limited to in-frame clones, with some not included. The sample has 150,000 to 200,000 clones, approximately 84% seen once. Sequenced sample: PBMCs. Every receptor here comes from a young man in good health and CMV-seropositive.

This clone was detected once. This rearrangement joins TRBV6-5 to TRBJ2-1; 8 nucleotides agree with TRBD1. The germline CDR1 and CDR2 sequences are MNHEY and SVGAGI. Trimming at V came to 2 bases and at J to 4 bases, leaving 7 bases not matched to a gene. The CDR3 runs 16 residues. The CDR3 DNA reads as TGTGCCAGCAGTTACCCACGGACAGGGTTTTACAATGAGCAGTTCTTC. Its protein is CASSYPRTGFYNEQFF.

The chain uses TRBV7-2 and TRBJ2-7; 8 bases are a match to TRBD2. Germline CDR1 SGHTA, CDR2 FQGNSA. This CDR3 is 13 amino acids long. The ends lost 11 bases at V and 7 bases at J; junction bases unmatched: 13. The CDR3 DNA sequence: TGTGCCTGTCAGAGAGAGCGGGGGAAAGAGCAGTACTTC. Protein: CACQRERGKEQYF. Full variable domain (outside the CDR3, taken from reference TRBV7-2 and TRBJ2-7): GAGVSQSPSNKVTEKGKDVELRCDPISGHTALYWYRQSLGQGLEFLIYFQGNSAPDKSGLPSDRFSAERTGGSVSTLTIQRTQQEDSAVYLCACQRERGKEQYFGPGTRLTVT.

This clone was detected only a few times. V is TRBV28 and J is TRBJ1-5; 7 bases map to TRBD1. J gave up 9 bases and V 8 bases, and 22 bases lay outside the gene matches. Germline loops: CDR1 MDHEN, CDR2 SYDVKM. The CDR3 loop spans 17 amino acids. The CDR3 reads CASETPGTVGAERPQHF. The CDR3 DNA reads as TGTGCCAGCGAGACCCCCGGGACAGTAGGGGCCGAGCGGCCCCAGCATTTT.

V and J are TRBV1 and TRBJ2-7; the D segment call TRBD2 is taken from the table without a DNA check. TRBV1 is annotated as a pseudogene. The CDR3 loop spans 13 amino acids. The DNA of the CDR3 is TGCACCAGGGAGGGCTACTTCCTCTACGAGCAGTACTTC. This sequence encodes CTREGYFLYEQYF.

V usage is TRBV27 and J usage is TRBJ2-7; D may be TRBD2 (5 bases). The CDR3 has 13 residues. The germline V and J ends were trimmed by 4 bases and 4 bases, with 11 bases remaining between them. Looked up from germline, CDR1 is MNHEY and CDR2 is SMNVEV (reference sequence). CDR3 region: CASSSGVNYEQYF. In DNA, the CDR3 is TGTGCCAGCAGTTCCGGGGTTAATTACGAGCAGTACTTC.

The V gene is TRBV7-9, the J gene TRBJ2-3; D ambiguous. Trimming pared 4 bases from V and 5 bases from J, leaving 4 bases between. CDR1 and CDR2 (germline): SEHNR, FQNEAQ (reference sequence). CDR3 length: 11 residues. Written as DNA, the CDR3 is TGTGCCAGCAGCTCTTTAGATACGCAGTATTTT. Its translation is CASSSLDTQYF.

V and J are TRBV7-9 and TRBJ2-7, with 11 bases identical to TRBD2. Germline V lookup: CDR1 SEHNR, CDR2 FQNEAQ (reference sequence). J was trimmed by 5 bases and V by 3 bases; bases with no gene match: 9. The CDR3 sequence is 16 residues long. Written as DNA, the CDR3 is TGTGCCAGCAGCTTGTTGACGGGACTAGCGGTGCACGAGCAGTACTTC. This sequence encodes CASSLLTGLAVHEQYF.

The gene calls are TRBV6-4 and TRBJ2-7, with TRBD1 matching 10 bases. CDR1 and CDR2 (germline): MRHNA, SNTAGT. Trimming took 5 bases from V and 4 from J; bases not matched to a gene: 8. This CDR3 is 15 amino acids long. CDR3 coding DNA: TGTGCCAGCAGTTCCCCGGGACAGGGGAGTTACGAGCAGTACTTC. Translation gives CASSSPGQGSYEQYF.

The CDR3 loop reads CASSLSPSGKYEQYF. In DNA, the CDR3 is TGTGCCAGCAGCTTATCGCCTAGCGGGAAGTACGAGCAGTACTTC. This chain connects TRBV7-8 to TRBJ2-7; TRBD2 aligns across 9 bases. Germline CDR1 and CDR2: SGHVS and FQNEAQ. The CDR3 loop spans 15 amino acids. V shed 2 bases, J shed 4 bases, and the junction held 6 bases outside the gene matches. The full variable domain, rest sourced from reference TRBV7-8 and TRBJ2-7, is GAGVSQSPRYKVAKRGQDVALRCDPISGHVSLFWYQQALGQGPEFLTYFQNEAQLDKSGLPSDRFFAERPEGSVSTLKIQRTQQEDSAVYLCASSLSPSGKYEQYFGPGTRLTVT.

For the CDR3, the DNA is TGTGCCAGCAGCGTAGGCGTCAATCAGCCCCAGCATTTT. It specifies CASSVGVNQPQHF. The V and J genes are TRBV9 and TRBJ1-5; D unclear. Trimming took 0 bases from V and 3 from J, leaving 4 bases between them. The CDR3 length is 13 residues. The germline gives CDR1 SGDLS, CDR2 YYNGEE.

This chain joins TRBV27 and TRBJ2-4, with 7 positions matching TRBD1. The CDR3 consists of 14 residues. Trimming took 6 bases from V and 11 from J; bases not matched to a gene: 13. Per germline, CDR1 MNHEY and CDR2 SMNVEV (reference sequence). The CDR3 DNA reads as TGTGCCAGCAGCCGGACCGGGACAGCCTCTCTTCAGTACTTC. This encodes CASSRTGTASLQYF.

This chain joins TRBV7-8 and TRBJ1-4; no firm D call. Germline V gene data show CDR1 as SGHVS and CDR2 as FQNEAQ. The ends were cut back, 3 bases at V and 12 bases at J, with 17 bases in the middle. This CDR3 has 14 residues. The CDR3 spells CASSFLLPGEELFF. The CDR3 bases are TGTGCCAGCAGCTTCCTTCTCCCCGGGGAGGAACTGTTTTTT.

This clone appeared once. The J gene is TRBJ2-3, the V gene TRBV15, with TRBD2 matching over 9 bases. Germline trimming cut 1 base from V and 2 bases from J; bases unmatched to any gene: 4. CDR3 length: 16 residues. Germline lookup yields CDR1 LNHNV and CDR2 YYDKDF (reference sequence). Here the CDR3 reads CATSRGLAANTDTQYF. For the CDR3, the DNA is TGTGCCACCAGCAGAGGACTAGCGGCCAACACAGATACGCAGTATTTT.

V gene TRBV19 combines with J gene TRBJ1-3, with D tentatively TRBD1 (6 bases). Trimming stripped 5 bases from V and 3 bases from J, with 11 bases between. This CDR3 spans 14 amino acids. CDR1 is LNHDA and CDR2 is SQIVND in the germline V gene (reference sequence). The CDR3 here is CASSPGTLGNTIYF. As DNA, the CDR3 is TGTGCCAGTAGTCCGGGGACACTTGGAAACACCATATATTTT.

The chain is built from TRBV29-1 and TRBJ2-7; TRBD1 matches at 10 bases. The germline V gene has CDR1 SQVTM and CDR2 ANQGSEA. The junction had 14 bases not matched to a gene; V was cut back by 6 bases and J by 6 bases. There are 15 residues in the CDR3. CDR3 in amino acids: CSVAAGQGVMFEQYF. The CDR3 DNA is TGCAGCGTCGCCGCCGGACAGGGGGTGATGTTCGAGCAGTACTTC.

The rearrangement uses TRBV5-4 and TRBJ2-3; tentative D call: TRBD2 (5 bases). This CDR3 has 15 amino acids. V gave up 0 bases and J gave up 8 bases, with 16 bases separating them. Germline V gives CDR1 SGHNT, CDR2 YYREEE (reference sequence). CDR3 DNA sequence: TGTGCCAGCAGCTTGGCCCTTGGCGCACGGGGTACGCAGTATTTT. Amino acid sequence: CASSLALGARGTQYF. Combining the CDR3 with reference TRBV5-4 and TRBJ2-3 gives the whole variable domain ETGVTQSPTHLIKTRGQQVTLRCSSQSGHNTVSWYQQALGQGPQFIFQYYREEENGRGNFPPRFSGLQFPNYSSELNVNALELDDSALYLCASSLALGARGTQYFGPGTRLTVL.

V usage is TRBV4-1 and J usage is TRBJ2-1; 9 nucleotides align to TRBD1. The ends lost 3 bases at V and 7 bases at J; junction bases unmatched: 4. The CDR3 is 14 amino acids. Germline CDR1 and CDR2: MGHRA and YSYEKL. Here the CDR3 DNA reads TGCGCCAGCAGCCAGGGACAGGGATCGAATGAGCAGTTCTTC. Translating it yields CASSQGQGSNEQFF.

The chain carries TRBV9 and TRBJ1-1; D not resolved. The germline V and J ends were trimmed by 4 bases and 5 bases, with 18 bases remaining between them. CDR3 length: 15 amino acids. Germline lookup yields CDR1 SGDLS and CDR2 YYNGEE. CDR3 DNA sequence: TGTGCCAGCAGCCCGGAAAGGTGGGCAAGGACTGAAGCTTTCTTT. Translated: CASSPERWARTEAFF.

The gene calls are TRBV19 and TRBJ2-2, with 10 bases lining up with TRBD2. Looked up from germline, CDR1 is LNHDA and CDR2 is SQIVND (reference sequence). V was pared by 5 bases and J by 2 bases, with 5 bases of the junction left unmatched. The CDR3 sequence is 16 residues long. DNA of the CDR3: TGTGCCAGTAGTCCCGGACTAGCGGTAAACACCGGGGAGCTGTTTTTT. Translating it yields CASSPGLAVNTGELFF. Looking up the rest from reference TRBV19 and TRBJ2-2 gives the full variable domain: DGGITQSPKYLFRKEGQNVTLSCEQNLNHDAMYWYRQDPGQGLRLIYYSQIVNDFQKGDIAEGYSVSREKKESFPLTVTSAQKNPTAFYLCASSPGLAVNTGELFFGEGSRLTVL.

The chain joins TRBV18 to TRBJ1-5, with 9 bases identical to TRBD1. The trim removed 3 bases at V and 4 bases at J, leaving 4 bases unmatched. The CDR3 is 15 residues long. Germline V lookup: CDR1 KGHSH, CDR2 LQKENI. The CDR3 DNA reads TGTGCCAGCTCACCCGGACAGGGGTTTAATCAGCCCCAGCATTTT. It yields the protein CASSPGQGFNQPQHF.

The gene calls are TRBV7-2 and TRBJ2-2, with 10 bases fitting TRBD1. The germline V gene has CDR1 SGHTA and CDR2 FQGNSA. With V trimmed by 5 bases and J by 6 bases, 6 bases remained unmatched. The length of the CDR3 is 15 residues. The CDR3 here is CASSAGTGVAGELFF. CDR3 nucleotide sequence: TGTGCCAGCAGCGCCGGGACAGGGGTTGCCGGGGAGCTGTTTTTT.

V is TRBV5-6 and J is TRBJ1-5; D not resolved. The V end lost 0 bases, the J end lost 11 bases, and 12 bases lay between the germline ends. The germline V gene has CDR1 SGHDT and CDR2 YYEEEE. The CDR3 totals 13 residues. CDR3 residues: CASSLGRTTTQHF. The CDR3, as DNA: TGTGCCAGCAGCTTGGGGAGAACCACGACCCAGCATTTT. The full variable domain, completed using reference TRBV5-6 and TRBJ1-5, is DAGVTQSPTHLIKTRGQQVTLRCSPKSGHDTVSWYQQALGQGPQFIFQYYEEEERQRGNFPDRFSGHQFPNYSSELNVNALLLGDSALYLCASSLGRTTTQHFGDGTRLSIL.

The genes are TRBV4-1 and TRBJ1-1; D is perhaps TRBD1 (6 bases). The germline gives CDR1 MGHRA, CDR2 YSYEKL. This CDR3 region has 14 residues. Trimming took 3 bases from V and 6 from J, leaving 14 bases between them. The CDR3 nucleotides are TGCGCCAGCAGCCAGATAACAGGGCGATCTGAAGCTTTCTTT. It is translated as CASSQITGRSEAFF.

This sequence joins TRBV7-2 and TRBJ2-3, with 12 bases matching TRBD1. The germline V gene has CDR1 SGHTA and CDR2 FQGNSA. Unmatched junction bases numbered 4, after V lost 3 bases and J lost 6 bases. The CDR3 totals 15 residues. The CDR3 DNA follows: TGTGCCAGCAGCTTCGGGACAGGGGGCCCGGATACGCAGTATTTT. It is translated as CASSFGTGGPDTQYF.

CDR3 amino acids: CASSLGGTGNTEAFF. The CDR3 nucleotides are TGCGCCAGCAGCTTGGGCGGGACAGGGAACACTGAAGCTTTCTTT. V is TRBV5-1 and J is TRBJ1-1, with 8 bases identical to TRBD1. V was clipped by 0 bases and J by 1 base; unmatched bases: 2. The CDR3 has 15 residues. Germline loops: CDR1 SGHRS, CDR2 YFSETQ. Full variable domain (missing parts from reference TRBV5-1 and TRBJ1-1): KAGVTQTPRYLIKTRGQQVTLSCSPISGHRSVSWYQQTPGQGLQFLFEYFSETQRNKGNFPGRFSGRQFSNSRSEMNVSTLELGDSALYLCASSLGGTGNTEAFFGQGTRLTVV.

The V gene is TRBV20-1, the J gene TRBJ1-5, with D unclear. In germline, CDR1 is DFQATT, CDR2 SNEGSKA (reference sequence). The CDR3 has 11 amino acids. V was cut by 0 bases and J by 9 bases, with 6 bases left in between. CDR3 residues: CSAREEGPQHF. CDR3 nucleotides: TGCAGTGCTAGAGAGGAGGGGCCCCAGCATTTT.

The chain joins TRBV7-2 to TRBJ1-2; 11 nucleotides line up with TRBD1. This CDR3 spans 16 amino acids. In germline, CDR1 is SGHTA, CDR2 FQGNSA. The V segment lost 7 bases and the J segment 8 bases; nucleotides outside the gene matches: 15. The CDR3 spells CASTYRTGGAVKGYTF. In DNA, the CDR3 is TGTGCCAGCACCTATAGGACAGGGGGCGCGGTAAAAGGCTACACCTTC.